A selection of T cell receptor beta chains follows, all from one sample in a study of post-analysis software for immune sequencing data. TCRdb used MiXCR to reprocess the PCR reads, holding one entry per CDR3 protein. Of hundreds of thousands of distinct CDR3 sequences in the sample, approximately 53% were seen once. Sequenced: blood. All receptors derive from a girl aged 10 to 17 with multiple sclerosis. CDR3s include the opening cysteine and the closing phenylalanine or tryptophan. D genes are given only for firm matches. The size of a clone is reported for some rows only, either as once, few or many, or as a class for expanded clones.

clone size: -; J gene: TRBJ2-1; V gene: TRBV29-1; D gene: TRBD1; CDR3 protein: CSVGHRGPGQGKRDREQFF; CDR3 DNA: TGCAGCGTAGGCCACCGGGGCCCGGGACAGGGGAAAAGGGACCGTGAGCAGTTCTTC
clone size: -; J gene: TRBJ2-7; V gene: TRBV7-9; D gene: TRBD1; CDR3 protein: CASSPSDRGVNEQYF; CDR3 DNA: TGTGCCAGCAGCCCCTCGGACAGGGGAGTAAACGAGCAGTACTTC
clone size: few; J gene: TRBJ2-2; V gene: TRBV5-1; D gene: TRBD2; CDR3 protein: CASSLGTSGPNTGELFF; CDR3 DNA: TGCGCCAGCAGCTTGGGGACTAGCGGGCCGAACACCGGGGAGCTGTTTTTT
clone size: few; J gene: TRBJ2-5; V gene: TRBV4-1; D gene: TRBD2; CDR3 protein: CASSQESRGGVQETQYF; CDR3 DNA: TGCGCCAGCAGCCAAGAATCCCGCGGGGGTGTACAAGAGACCCAGTACTTC
clone size: few; J gene: TRBJ2-1; V gene: TRBV7-9; D gene: -; CDR3 protein: CASSGRAYNEQFF; CDR3 DNA: TGTGCCAGCAGCGGTAGAGCCTACAATGAGCAGTTCTTC
clone size: -; J gene: TRBJ1-2; V gene: TRBV11-2; D gene: -; CDR3 protein: CASSLDQGRAYGYTF; CDR3 DNA: TGTGCCAGCAGCTTAGATCAGGGGCGGGCGTATGGCTACACCTTC
clone size: -; J gene: TRBJ2-3; V gene: TRBV7-9; D gene: TRBD2; CDR3 protein: CASTPAGVVDTQYF; CDR3 DNA: TGTGCCAGTACCCCAGCGGGAGTGGTAGATACGCAGTATTTT
clone size: few; J gene: TRBJ2-3; V gene: TRBV20-1; D gene: -; CDR3 protein: CSPSPGDTQYF; CDR3 DNA: TGCAGTCCCAGTCCGGGGGATACGCAGTATTTT
clone size: -; J gene: TRBJ2-7; V gene: TRBV2; D gene: TRBD2; CDR3 protein: CATTLSGVVINEQYF; CDR3 DNA: TGTGCCACCACCCTGAGCGGGGTTGTTATCAATGAGCAGTACTTC
clone size: -; J gene: TRBJ2-3; V gene: TRBV10-3; D gene: -; CDR3 protein: CAISGQGLTDTQYF; CDR3 DNA: TGTGCCATCAGTGGACAAGGACTAACAGATACGCAGTATTTT
clone size: few; J gene: TRBJ2-7; V gene: TRBV29-1; D gene: TRBD2; CDR3 protein: CSVERTSGSEQYF; CDR3 DNA: TGCAGCGTTGAGCGGACTAGCGGGAGTGAGCAGTACTTC
clone size: -; J gene: TRBJ1-2; V gene: TRBV4-1; D gene: -; CDR3 protein: CASSPTGTGHGYTF; CDR3 DNA: TGCGCCAGCAGCCCCACGGGAACAGGGCATGGCTACACCTTC
clone size: -; J gene: TRBJ1-1; V gene: TRBV29-1; D gene: -; CDR3 protein: CSVVLTLNTEAFF; CDR3 DNA: TGCAGCGTTGTTTTGACCCTGAACACTGAAGCTTTCTTT
clone size: -; J gene: TRBJ1-1; V gene: TRBV6-1; D gene: TRBD1; CDR3 protein: CASARQGSSTEAFF; CDR3 DNA: TGTGCCAGCGCTAGACAGGGGAGTAGCACTGAAGCCTTCTTT
clone size: -; J gene: TRBJ2-7; V gene: TRBV28; D gene: -; CDR3 protein: CASSFSGLWNYEQYF; CDR3 DNA: TGTGCCAGCAGTTTTTCGGGCTTATGGAACTACGAGCAGTACTTC
clone size: -; J gene: TRBJ2-3; V gene: TRBV29-1; D gene: -; CDR3 protein: CSVEDRFGDTQYF; CDR3 DNA: TGCAGCGTTGAAGATAGGTTCGGGGATACGCAGTATTTT
clone size: -; J gene: TRBJ1-5; V gene: TRBV24-1; D gene: -; CDR3 protein: CATSGIHSNQPQHF; CDR3 DNA: TGTGCCACCAGTGGCATCCACAGCAATCAGCCCCAGCATTTT
clone size: -; J gene: TRBJ2-7; V gene: TRBV18; D gene: -; CDR3 protein: CASSPNRDAEQYF; CDR3 DNA: TGTGCCAGCTCACCAAACAGGGATGCGGAGCAGTACTTC
clone size: -; J gene: TRBJ2-1; V gene: TRBV9; D gene: TRBD2; CDR3 protein: CASSVASGLVYNEQFF; CDR3 DNA: TGTGCCAGCAGCGTAGCATCGGGACTAGTCTACAATGAGCAGTTCTTC
clone size: -; J gene: TRBJ2-3; V gene: TRBV7-2; D gene: -; CDR3 protein: CASSLAPAGQYF; CDR3 DNA: TGTGCCAGCAGCTTAGCCCCGGCGGGGCAGTATTTT
clone size: -; J gene: TRBJ2-5; V gene: TRBV2; D gene: -; CDR3 protein: CASSVQAYETQYF; CDR3 DNA: TGTGCCAGCAGTGTCCAAGCTTACGAGACCCAGTACTTC
clone size: -; J gene: TRBJ1-1; V gene: TRBV10-3; D gene: -; CDR3 protein: CAIRGEGMNTEAFF; CDR3 DNA: TGTGCCATCCGCGGGGAGGGGATGAACACTGAAGCTTTCTTT
clone size: -; J gene: TRBJ2-5; V gene: TRBV29-1; D gene: -; CDR3 protein: CSVRWTVKETQYF; CDR3 DNA: TGCAGCGTCCGTTGGACAGTAAAAGAGACCCAGTACTTC
clone size: -; J gene: TRBJ2-3; V gene: TRBV20-1; D gene: TRBD2; CDR3 protein: CSAIAGGPTDTQYF; CDR3 DNA: TGCAGTGCTATAGCGGGAGGACCCACAGATACGCAGTATTTT
clone size: once; J gene: TRBJ1-5; V gene: TRBV12-3/TRBV12-4; D gene: -; CDR3 protein: CASSFASSNQPQHF; CDR3 DNA: TGTGCCAGCAGTTTCGCTTCAAGCAATCAGCCCCAGCATTTT
clone size: few; J gene: TRBJ2-7; V gene: TRBV10-3; D gene: TRBD2; CDR3 protein: CASRRGEYNEQYF; CDR3 DNA: TGTGCCAGCAGGCGGGGGGAGTATAACGAGCAGTACTTC
clone size: -; J gene: TRBJ2-2; V gene: TRBV6-5; D gene: -; CDR3 protein: CASTTPPGELFF; CDR3 DNA: TGTGCCAGCACGACTCCCCCCGGGGAGCTGTTTTTT
clone size: -; J gene: TRBJ2-7; V gene: TRBV7-9; D gene: TRBD1; CDR3 protein: CASSVRRTGDSYEQYF; CDR3 DNA: TGTGCCAGCAGTGTAAGACGGACAGGAGACTCCTACGAGCAGTACTTC
clone size: -; J gene: TRBJ2-5; V gene: TRBV18; D gene: TRBD1; CDR3 protein: CTSSSPGRQGFPYQETQYF; CDR3 DNA: TGTACCAGCTCATCACCCGGGAGACAGGGGTTTCCGTACCAAGAGACCCAGTACTTC
clone size: -; J gene: TRBJ2-1; V gene: TRBV9; D gene: -; CDR3 protein: CASGVGFMNEQFF; CDR3 DNA: TGTGCCAGCGGCGTAGGGTTCATGAATGAGCAGTTCTTC
clone size: -; J gene: TRBJ2-1; V gene: TRBV6-4; D gene: TRBD2; CDR3 protein: CASSLGGSGNDEQFF; CDR3 DNA: TGTGCCAGCAGTTTGGGAGGGTCAGGAAACGATGAGCAGTTCTTC
clone size: -; J gene: TRBJ2-7; V gene: TRBV20-1; D gene: -; CDR3 protein: CSARPRDSVLYEQYF; CDR3 DNA: TGCAGTGCGCGCCCTAGAGACTCCGTCCTTTACGAGCAGTACTTC
clone size: -; J gene: TRBJ2-1; V gene: TRBV18; D gene: TRBD2; CDR3 protein: CASSPYLGGGDYNEQFF; CDR3 DNA: TGTGCCAGCTCACCATATCTCGGGGGAGGGGACTACAATGAGCAGTTCTTC
clone size: -; J gene: TRBJ2-1; V gene: TRBV7-6; D gene: TRBD2; CDR3 protein: CASSTTSGEYNEQFF; CDR3 DNA: TGTGCCAGCAGCACCACTAGCGGGGAGTACAATGAGCAGTTCTTC
clone size: few; J gene: TRBJ2-1; V gene: TRBV6-5; D gene: -; CDR3 protein: CASSSQLARTNHTDNEQFF; CDR3 DNA: TGTGCCAGCAGTTCCCAACTAGCCCGCACCAACCATACTGACAATGAGCAGTTCTTC
clone size: -; J gene: TRBJ2-7; V gene: TRBV20-1; D gene: TRBD1; CDR3 protein: CSARGRDRLNYYEQYF; CDR3 DNA: TGCAGTGCTAGAGGACGGGACAGACTAAATTACTACGAGCAGTACTTC